Each of the 23 T cell receptor beta chains below was sequenced from the same sample in a study of CD8 T cells in Susac syndrome. RNA was extracted with the RNeasy kit, and a quantity of about 0.45 to 1 ug was reverse transcribed using random hexamers. TCRdb re-analysed the immunoSEQ multiplex PCR reads in MiXCR, keeping a single row per CDR3 protein. In the table there are roughly 180,000 distinct CDR3 sequences, around 94% of which are singletons. The sequenced sample was CD4+ T cells from PBMCs. The receptor set was obtained from a human donor in good health.

V is TRBV20-1 and J is TRBJ2-5; 9 bases line up with TRBD1. Germline V lookup: CDR1 DFQATT, CDR2 SNEGSKA (reference sequence). The CDR3 spans 14 residues. The junction had 5 bases not matched to a gene; V was cut back by 1 base and J by 5 bases. CDR3 sequence: CSARGDRAGETQYF. The CDR3 nucleotides are TGCAGTGCTAGAGGGGACAGGGCAGGGGAGACCCAGTACTTC.

The rearrangement joins TRBV20-1 to TRBJ1-1, with D tentatively TRBD1 (5 bases). The CDR3 consists of 12 residues. Germline CDR1 DFQATT, CDR2 SNEGSKA (reference sequence). The chain's CDR3 is CRAGQPGTEAFF. Written as DNA, the CDR3 is TGCCGAGCGGGGCAGCCTGGAACTGAAGCTTTCTTT.

The chain links TRBV12-3 or TRBV12-4 to TRBJ2-5, with a possible D match to TRBD2 (6 bases). The ends were cut back, 6 bases at V and 7 bases at J, with 15 bases in the middle. The CDR3 length is 13 residues. CDR3 in DNA: TGTGCCAGCAGCCGGGCCACAGCGGGGACCCAGTACTTC. This codes for CASSRATAGTQYF.

The J gene is TRBJ2-1, the V gene TRBV20-1; D tentatively reads TRBD1 or TRBD2 (6 bases each). The CDR3 totals 15 residues. V lost 4 bases to trimming and J lost 7 bases, with 20 bases between them. Per germline, CDR1 DFQATT and CDR2 SNEGSKA (reference sequence). CDR3 DNA sequence: TGCAGTGCTACAGGGCAACGGGGGCAGAGGAATGAGCAGTTCTTC. Translated, it gives CSATGQRGQRNEQFF.

This clonotype has a single count. This chain joins TRBV6-5 and TRBJ2-5; 7 bases agree with TRBD2. The junction had 8 bases not matched to a gene; V was cut back by 0 bases and J by 4 bases. CDR1 and CDR2 from the germline V gene are MNHEY and SVGAGI. CDR3 length: 16 amino acids. The DNA for the CDR3 is TGTGCCAGCAGTTACTCCCCTAGCGGAGGAGCAGAGACCCAGTACTTC. Amino acids: CASSYSPSGGAETQYF.

J is TRBJ2-5 and V is TRBV19; 8 bases fit TRBD2. CDR3 size: 16 residues. The V segment lost 5 bases and the J segment 7 bases; nucleotides outside the gene matches: 15. CDR1 and CDR2 from the germline V gene are LNHDA and SQIVND (reference sequence). The CDR3 region has the DNA TGTGCCAGTAGTGTCCGGACAGATATGGCGGGAGGGACCCAGTACTTC. It specifies CASSVRTDMAGGTQYF.

The J gene is TRBJ1-2, the V gene TRBV29-1; no firm D call. The CDR3 loop spans 12 amino acids. V was clipped by 1 base and J by 4 bases, with 7 bases between them. The germline CDR1 and CDR2 sequences are SQVTM and ANQGSEA. CDR3 DNA sequence: TGCAGCGTTGAAGTTCCACCCTATGGCTACACCTTC. Its protein product is CSVEVPPYGYTF. Full variable domain (remainder filled in from reference TRBV29-1 and TRBJ1-2): SAVISQKPSRDICQRGTSLTIQCQVDSQVTMMFWYRQQPGQSLTLIATANQGSEATYESGFVIDKFPISRPNLTFSTLTVSNMSPEDSSIYLCSVEVPPYGYTFGSGTRLTVV.

This CDR3 is CSVVVGGTEAFF. As DNA, the CDR3 is TGCAGCGTTGTCGTCGGCGGCACTGAAGCTTTCTTT. The J gene is TRBJ1-1, the V gene TRBV29-1, with D unresolved. Germline lookup yields CDR1 SQVTM and CDR2 ANQGSEA. The CDR3 is made up of 12 amino acids. V lost 4 bases and J 4 bases, leaving 10 bases between the germline ends.

This clonotype was seen a single time. The chain is built from TRBV28 and TRBJ2-7; D gene uncertain. V lost 7 bases to trimming and J lost 3 bases, with 7 bases between them. In germline, CDR1 is MDHEN, CDR2 SYDVKM. This CDR3 region has 11 residues. CDR3 sequence (DNA): TGTGCCAGCACCGTAAACTACGAGCAGTACTTC. Encoded protein: CASTVNYEQYF.

The chain joins TRBV29-1 to TRBJ2-5; maybe TRBD1 (6 bases). CDR3 length: 13 residues. V was pared by 7 bases and J by 4 bases, with 16 bases between. Germline-derived CDR1 and CDR2 are SQVTM and ANQGSEA. CDR3 in DNA: TGCAGCGCGCAACTACAGGGCCCAGAGACCCAGTACTTC. Its translation: CSAQLQGPETQYF.

V gene TRBV9 combines with J gene TRBJ2-3, with D possibly being TRBD2 (5 bases). With 4 bases removed from V and 3 bases from J, the gap between germline ends came to 12 bases. The CDR3 is 14 residues long. Germline CDR1 reads SGDLS; CDR2 reads YYNGEE. The CDR3 nucleotides read TGTGCCAGCAGCCCCCGGGGTGGGACAGATACGCAGTATTTT. As protein: CASSPRGGTDTQYF.

The chain combines TRBV7-8 with TRBJ2-1, with TRBD2 identical over 15 bases. Germline values: CDR1 SGHVS, CDR2 FQNEAQ. V dropped 6 bases and J dropped 4; count of bases not matched to a gene: 7. The CDR3 consists of 17 residues. The CDR3 bases are TGTGCCAGCAGTTTCGGGACTAGCGGGGGGTTGTACAATGAGCAGTTCTTC. Translation gives CASSFGTSGGLYNEQFF. The full variable domain, rest sourced from reference TRBV7-8 and TRBJ2-1, is GAGVSQSPRYKVAKRGQDVALRCDPISGHVSLFWYQQALGQGPEFLTYFQNEAQLDKSGLPSDRFFAERPEGSVSTLKIQRTQQEDSAVYLCASSFGTSGGLYNEQFFGPGTRLTVL.

This chain links TRBV29-1 with TRBJ2-3, with TRBD2 identical over 11 bases. Germline V gene data show CDR1 as SQVTM and CDR2 as ANQGSEA. Losses at the gene ends were 6 bases for V and 2 bases for J; bases not matched to a gene: 4. This CDR3 comprises 14 residues. Here the CDR3 DNA reads TGCAGCGTAGTAGCGGGGGGGAACACAGATACGCAGTATTTT. This translates into CSVVAGGNTDTQYF.

This sequence joins TRBV20-1 and TRBJ2-7; 7 bases match TRBD1. The trim removed 4 bases at V and 0 bases at J, leaving 9 bases unmatched. Germline CDR1 is DFQATT and CDR2 is SNEGSKA (reference sequence). The CDR3 runs to 15 residues. CDR3 bases: TGCAGTGCTATAAGCGGACAGGTTCTCTCCTACGAGCAGTACTTC. Translated: CSAISGQVLSYEQYF.

The chain recombines TRBV20-1 with TRBJ2-7; 9 positions match TRBD1. CDR1 is DFQATT and CDR2 is SNEGSKA in the germline V gene (reference sequence). The CDR3 totals 14 residues. Trimming removed 6 bases from V and 5 bases from J; junction bases left unmatched: 11. The CDR3 here is CSALPGQGIDEQYF. CDR3 nucleotide sequence: TGCAGTGCACTCCCGGGACAGGGTATCGACGAGCAGTACTTC.

This sequence joins TRBV18 and TRBJ2-4; no firm D call. Germline V gene lookup returns CDR1 KGHSH and CDR2 LQKENI. The CDR3 has 15 residues. V gave up 3 bases and J gave up 0 bases, with 9 bases separating them. The CDR3 nucleotides read TGTGCCAGCTCACCTTACGGAGTAGCCAAAAACATTCAGTACTTC. Protein product: CASSPYGVAKNIQYF.

The J gene is TRBJ2-1, the V gene TRBV6-2 or TRBV6-3, with a weak D call TRBD1 (6 bases). The CDR3 loop spans 17 amino acids. Germline CDR1 MNHEY, CDR2 SVGEGT. V dropped 5 bases and J dropped 2 bases, with 19 bases sitting between them. The CDR3 DNA reads as TGTGCCAGCAGTAAGCTCCGGACAGCCCTGGCCTACAATGAGCAGTTCTTC. Residues: CASSKLRTALAYNEQFF.

The chain joins TRBV5-4 to TRBJ2-5; weak D call: TRBD1 (6 bases). In germline, CDR1 is SGHNT, CDR2 YYREEE (reference sequence). There are 15 residues in the CDR3. The ends were cut back, 0 bases at V and 1 base at J, with 10 bases in the middle. CDR3 loop: CASSLGGQSQETQYF. Written as DNA, the CDR3 is TGTGCCAGCAGCTTGGGAGGACAGAGCCAAGAGACCCAGTACTTC.

V usage is TRBV20-1 and J usage is TRBJ1-1; D gene ambiguous. Looked up from germline, CDR1 is DFQATT and CDR2 is SNEGSKA (reference sequence). V shed 1 base and J shed 8 bases, with 8 bases lying between them. This CDR3 region has 11 residues. The CDR3 DNA sequence: TGCAGTGCTAGAGGAAACGAGGAAGCTTTCTTT. Translating it yields CSARGNEEAFF.

In this sample, this clonotype turned up a few times. The chain couples TRBV3-1 to TRBJ2-7, with 9 bases fitting TRBD1. Germline values: CDR1 LGHDT, CDR2 YNNKEL (reference sequence). The CDR3 loop spans 14 amino acids. With 4 bases clipped from V and 2 bases from J, the junction kept 3 bases outside the gene matches. The CDR3 sequence: CASSPGTGPYEQYF. CDR3 coding DNA: TGTGCCAGCAGCCCCGGGACAGGGCCCTACGAGCAGTACTTC.

Here the CDR3 reads CASTPEPTDTQYF. In DNA, the CDR3 is TGTGCCAGCACCCCAGAGCCCACAGATACGCAGTATTTT. The chain uses TRBV5-4 and TRBJ2-3; unclear D gene. Deletions cut 6 bases from V and 2 bases from J, with 10 bases between. Germline lookup yields CDR1 SGHNT and CDR2 YYREEE (reference sequence). The CDR3 has 13 amino acids.

The CDR3 region is CSASHRGMNTEAFF. The CDR3 nucleotides are TGCAGTGCTAGTCATCGCGGAATGAACACTGAAGCTTTCTTT. This chain connects TRBV20-1 to TRBJ1-1; no clear D gene. Trimming took off 3 bases at V and 0 bases at J, with 11 bases between the two ends. The CDR3 is 14 amino acids. The germline gives CDR1 DFQATT, CDR2 SNEGSKA (reference sequence).

The rearrangement uses TRBV20-1 and TRBJ2-2; D call uncertain. The V and J ends lost 6 bases and 4 bases respectively, with 21 bases between them. The CDR3 spans 16 residues. Germline CDR1 and CDR2: DFQATT and SNEGSKA (reference sequence). The CDR3 sequence: CSAPEPVGFGTGELFF. CDR3 bases: TGCAGTGCCCCGGAACCAGTCGGTTTCGGCACCGGGGAGCTGTTTTTT.